A selection of T cell receptor beta chains follows, all from one sample in a study of T cell responses to AZD1222 COVID-19 vaccine. Here immunoSEQ multiplex PCR was the method, and the copy in TCRdb shows in-frame clones only, minus some. The sample lists approximately 160,000 clones; 90% to 95% were seen once. The sequences come from peripheral blood, collected on day 0 of AZD1222 vaccination. Receptors were obtained from an adult in good health. The CDR3 runs from the conserved cysteine through the conserved F or W. D genes are given only for firm matches. Not all rows give a size; the values are once, few, many and, for expanded clones, a class.

TRBJ2-1 | TRBD2 | 15 | TRBV7-3 | . | TGTGCCAGCAGCTTGGGGACTAGCGCATACAATGAGCAGTTCTTC | CASSLGTSAYNEQFF
TRBJ1-2 | . | 17 | TRBV4-2 | . | TGTGCCAGCAGCCAAGATGAGGTACGGGGAAAAGACTATGGCTACACCTTC | CASSQDEVRGKDYGYTF
TRBJ1-1 | . | 13 | TRBV28 | . | TGTGCCAGCAGTTCCGACTTGGGGTCTGAAGCTTTCTTT | CASSSDLGSEAFF
TRBJ1-1 | TRBD1 | 15 | TRBV7-6 | . | TGTGCCAGCAGCTTACAGGGGGCTGAGGCTTCTGAAGCTTTCTTT | CASSLQGAEASEAFF
TRBJ2-1 | . | 15 | TRBV27 | . | TGTGCCAGCAGTTTAGCGGGCGGCTCCTACAATGAGCAGTTCTTC | CASSLAGGSYNEQFF
TRBJ2-5 | TRBD2 | 14 | TRBV6-2/TRBV6-3 | once | TGTGCCAGCAGTTACTCGATCGGGGGGGAGACCCAGTACTTC | CASSYSIGGETQYF
TRBJ2-5 | . | 15 | TRBV2 | once | TGTGCCAGCAGTAGGTCCTTCCGGGGTACGGAGACCCAGTACTTC | CASSRSFRGTETQYF
TRBJ2-1 | . | 14 | TRBV9 | . | TGTGCCAGCAGCCCCACCGGAAGCGGGTCCGAGCAGTTCTTC | CASSPTGSGSEQFF
TRBJ1-1 | . | 13 | TRBV2 | . | TGTGCCAGCAAGGGGGGGAAGCAATCTGAAGCTTTCTTT | CASKGGKQSEAFF
TRBJ1-1 | . | 15 | TRBV4-1 | . | TGCGCCAGCAGCGCCCTTGGAGGGAGGAACACTGAAGCTTTCTTT | CASSALGGRNTEAFF
TRBJ2-2 | . | 14 | TRBV6-4 | . | TGTGCCAGCAGTCCGGGGCAGGACACCGGGGAGCTGTTTTTT | CASSPGQDTGELFF
TRBJ2-7 | . | 12 | TRBV18 | . | TGTGCCAGCTCACCCGATAGGTACGAGCAGTACTTC | CASSPDRYEQYF
TRBJ2-1 | . | 14 | TRBV24-1 | . | TGTGCCACCACTAACGACAGACCCTACAATGAGCAGTTCTTC | CATTNDRPYNEQFF
TRBJ2-6 | . | 18 | TRBV4-1 | . | TGCGCCAGCAGCCAAGAGCCTCTCTATCGGTCTGGGGCCAACGTCCTGACTTTC | CASSQEPLYRSGANVLTF